The 4 T cell receptor beta chains in this list originate from one sample, sequenced in a study of shared clonotypes between healthy human individuals. Generated by immunoSEQ multiplex PCR, the TCRdb table keeps only in-frame clones and is missing some. Among more than 400,000 clones listed, 90% to 96% were seen once. The sequenced material came from naive CD4+ T cells sorted from blood. Subset noted: CD45RA+ positively selected. These receptors were obtained from a woman between 25 and 40 years old in good health.

The J gene is TRBJ2-1, the V gene TRBV7-9, with 11 nucleotides matching TRBD2. The CDR3 has 15 residues. The junction had 2 bases not matched to a gene; V was cut back by 1 base and J by 6 bases. Germline lookup yields CDR1 SEHNR and CDR2 FQNEAQ (reference sequence). The CDR3 DNA reads as TGTGCCAGCAGCTTAGGACTAGCGGGAAGCAATGAGCAGTTCTTC. Encoded protein: CASSLGLAGSNEQFF. Drawing the rest from reference TRBV7-9 and TRBJ2-1, the complete variable domain is DTGVSQNPRHKITKRGQNVTFRCDPISEHNRLYWYRQTLGQGPEFLTYFQNEAQLEKSRLLSDRFSAERPKGSFSTLEIQRTEQGDSAMYLCASSLGLAGSNEQFFGPGTRLTVL.

This chain uses TRBV5-4 with TRBJ1-2, with D unclear. This CDR3 spans 15 amino acids. Trimming pared 4 bases from V and 4 bases from J, leaving 17 bases between. Germline V gives CDR1 SGHNT, CDR2 YYREEE (reference sequence). CDR3 nucleotides: TGTGCCAGCAGCCGATCGGACGGGCCAATCTATGGCTACACCTTC. It encodes CASSRSDGPIYGYTF.

The J gene is TRBJ2-7, the V gene TRBV4-2; 8 bases fit TRBD1. J gave up 5 bases and V 1 base, and 10 bases lay outside the gene matches. Germline V gene data show CDR1 as LGHNA and CDR2 as YNFKEQ. CDR3 length: 16 amino acids. CDR3 in DNA: TGTGCCAGCAGCCAAGGGGATACGACAGGGGCTGACGAGCAGTACTTC. Encoded protein: CASSQGDTTGADEQYF.

The rearrangement joins TRBV6-5 to TRBJ1-2; no firm D call. V lost 2 bases to trimming and J lost 5 bases, with 15 bases between them. The CDR3 spans 15 residues. Germline V gene sequence: CDR1 MNHEY, CDR2 SVGAGI. The CDR3 loop is CASSYPLRPSYGYTF. CDR3 in DNA: TGTGCCAGCAGTTACCCTCTGCGACCAAGTTATGGCTACACCTTC.